This T cell receptor beta chain stems from a study of breast tumors, draining lymph nodes, adjacent tissues. Samples came from axillary lymph nodes draining the breast cancer. MiXCR, run by TCRdb on the multiplex PCR reads, gives a single entry per CDR3 protein. The table lists over 200,000 distinct CDR3 sequences, 30% to 35% of them singletons. This CDR3 spans 15 amino acids. The germline V gene has CDR1 DFQATT and CDR2 SNEGSKA (reference sequence). Trimming pared 0 bases from V and 8 bases from J, leaving 16 bases between. Many counts were recorded for this clonotype. The source is a female donor with breast cancer. Some clones in this sample may be carry-over from other donors' samples. The sample consisted of axillary lymph node tissue. The chain carries TRBV20-1 and TRBJ1-4; TRBD1 might be the D (5 bases). The CDR3 bases are TGCAGTGCTAGAGACCCCAGGGCGGCGAAAGAAAAACTGTTTTTT. It codes for CSARDPRAAKEKLFF.